This paragraph covers one TCR beta chain sequence. The antigen is not known. The data belong to a study of T cell repertoires in cytomegalovirus infection. Study in general: From public TCR beta signatures came an indication of both CMV infection and matching HLA type.

TCRdb re-derived calls from the reads in MiXCR, one entry per CDR3 protein. The sample consists of 100,000 to 150,000 distinct CDR3 sequences, over 30% of them appearing once. Study-level points and caveats: CMV carriers having the relevant HLA were flagged by cumulative public TCR beta family frequency. HLA-C-restricted CMV-specific TCR beta clonotypes were dominant in the ex vivo response.

V lost 1 base and J lost 4; bases outside the gene matches: 7. Germline V gene sequence: CDR1 DFQATT, CDR2 SNEGSKA (reference sequence). The CDR3 contains 15 residues. This clonotype was obtained from a human donor in good health (CMV status not recorded). Some clones in this sample may be carry-over from other donors' samples. The J gene is TRBJ1-5, the V gene TRBV20-1; 7 positions match TRBD1. Material: CD8+ T cells from cultured PBMCs, obtained from culture after CMV antigen stimulation. The CDR3 sequence is CSARALGQPNQPQHF. The CDR3 DNA is TGCAGTGCTAGAGCCCTGGGACAGCCAAATCAGCCCCAGCATTTT.